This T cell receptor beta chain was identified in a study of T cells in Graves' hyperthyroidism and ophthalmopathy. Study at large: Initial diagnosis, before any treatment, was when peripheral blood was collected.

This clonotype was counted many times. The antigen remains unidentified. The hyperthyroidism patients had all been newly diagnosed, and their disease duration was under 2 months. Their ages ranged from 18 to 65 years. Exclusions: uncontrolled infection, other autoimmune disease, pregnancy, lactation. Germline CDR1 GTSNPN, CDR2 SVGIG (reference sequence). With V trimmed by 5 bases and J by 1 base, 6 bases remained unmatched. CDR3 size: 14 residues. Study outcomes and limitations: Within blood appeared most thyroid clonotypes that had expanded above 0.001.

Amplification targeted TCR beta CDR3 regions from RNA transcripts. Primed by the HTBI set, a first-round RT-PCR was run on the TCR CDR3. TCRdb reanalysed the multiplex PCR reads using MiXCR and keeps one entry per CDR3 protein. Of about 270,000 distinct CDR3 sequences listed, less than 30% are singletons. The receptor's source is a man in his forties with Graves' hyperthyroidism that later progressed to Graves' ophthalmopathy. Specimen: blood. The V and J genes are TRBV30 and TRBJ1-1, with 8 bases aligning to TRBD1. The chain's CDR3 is CAWSSGQGNTEAFF. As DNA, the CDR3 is TGTGCCTGGTCATCTGGACAGGGGAACACTGAAGCTTTCTTT.